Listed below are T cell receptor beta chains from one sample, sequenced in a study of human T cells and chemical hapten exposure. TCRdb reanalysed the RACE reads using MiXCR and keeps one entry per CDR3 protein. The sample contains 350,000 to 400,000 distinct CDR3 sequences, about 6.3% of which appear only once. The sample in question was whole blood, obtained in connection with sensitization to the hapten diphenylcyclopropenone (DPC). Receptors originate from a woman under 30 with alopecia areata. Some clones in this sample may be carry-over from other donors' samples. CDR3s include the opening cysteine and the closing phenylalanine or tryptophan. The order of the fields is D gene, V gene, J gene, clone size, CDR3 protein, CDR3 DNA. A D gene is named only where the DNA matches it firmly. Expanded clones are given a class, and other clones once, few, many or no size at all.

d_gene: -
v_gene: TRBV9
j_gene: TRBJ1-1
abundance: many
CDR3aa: CASSVALNTEAFF
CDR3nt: TGTGCCAGCAGTGTCGCACTGAACACTGAAGCTTTCTTT

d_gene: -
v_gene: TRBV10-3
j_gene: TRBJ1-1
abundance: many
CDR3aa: CAIREKRDTEAFF
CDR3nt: TGTGCCATCCGGGAGAAGAGGGACACTGAAGCTTTCTTT

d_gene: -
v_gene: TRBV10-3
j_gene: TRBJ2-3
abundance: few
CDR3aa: CATLPGDGADTQYF
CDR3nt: TGTGCCACCTTACCTGGAGATGGCGCAGATACGCAGTATTTT

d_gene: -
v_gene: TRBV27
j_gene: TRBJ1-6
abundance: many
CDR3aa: CASSWQASPNSPLHF
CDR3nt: TGTGCCAGCAGTTGGCAGGCGTCTCCGAATTCACCCCTCCACTTT

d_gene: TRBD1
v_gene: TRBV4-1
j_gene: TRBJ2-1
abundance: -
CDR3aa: CASSQSWTGDEQFF
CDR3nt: TGCGCCAGCAGCCAATCTTGGACAGGGGATGAGCAGTTCTTC

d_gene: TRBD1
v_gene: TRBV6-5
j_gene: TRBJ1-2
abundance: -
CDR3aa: CASSYSRDRGKGYTF
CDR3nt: TGTGCCAGCAGTTACTCCCGGGACAGGGGAAAGGGCTACACCTTC

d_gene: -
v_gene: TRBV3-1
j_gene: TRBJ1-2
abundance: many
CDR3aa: CASSQDIQGRYTF
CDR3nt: TGTGCCAGCAGCCAAGATATACAGGGTCGCTACACCTTC

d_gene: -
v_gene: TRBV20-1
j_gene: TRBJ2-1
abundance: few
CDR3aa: CSARGYNEQFF
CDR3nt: TGCAGTGCCCGGGGTTACAATGAGCAGTTCTTC

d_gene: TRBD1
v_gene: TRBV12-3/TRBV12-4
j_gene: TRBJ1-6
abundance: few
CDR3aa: CASRSGTGDNSPLHF
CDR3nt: TGTGCCAGCAGGTCCGGGACAGGGGATAATTCACCCCTCCACTTT

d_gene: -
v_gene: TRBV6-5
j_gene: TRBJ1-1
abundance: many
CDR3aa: CASSRGDTEAFF
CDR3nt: TGTGCCAGCAGTAGGGGGGACACTGAAGCTTTCTTT

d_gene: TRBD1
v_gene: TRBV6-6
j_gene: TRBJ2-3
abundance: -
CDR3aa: CATVDRDRLVSTDTQYF
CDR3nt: TGTGCCACTGTGGACAGGGATAGATTAGTAAGCACAGATACGCAGTATTTT

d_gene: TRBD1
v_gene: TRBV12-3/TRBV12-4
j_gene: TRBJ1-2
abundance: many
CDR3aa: CASKTQGEVGGYTF
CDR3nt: TGTGCCAGCAAAACTCAGGGGGAAGTAGGAGGCTACACCTTC

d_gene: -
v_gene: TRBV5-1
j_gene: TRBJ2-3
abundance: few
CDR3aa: CASSIGTTLTDTQYF
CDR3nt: TGCGCCAGCAGCATCGGGACAACTTTAACAGATACGCAGTATTTT

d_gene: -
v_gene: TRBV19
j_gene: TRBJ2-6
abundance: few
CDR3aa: CASSLGVLSGANVLTF
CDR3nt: TGTGCCAGTAGTCTGGGAGTTCTGTCTGGGGCCAACGTCCTGACTTTC

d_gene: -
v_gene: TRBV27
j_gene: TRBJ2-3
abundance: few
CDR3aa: CASNGGIVGEQYF
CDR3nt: TGTGCCAGCAACGGGGGCATCGTAGGCGAGCAGTATTTT

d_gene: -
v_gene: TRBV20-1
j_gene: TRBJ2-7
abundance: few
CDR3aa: CSAREDDGAYEQYF
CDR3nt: TGCAGTGCTAGAGAAGACGATGGGGCCTACGAGCAGTACTTC

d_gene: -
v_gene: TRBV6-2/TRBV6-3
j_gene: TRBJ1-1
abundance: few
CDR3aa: CASTITRGGFETEAFF
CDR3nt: TGTGCCAGCACAATTACCCGAGGGGGGTTCGAGACTGAAGCTTTCTTT

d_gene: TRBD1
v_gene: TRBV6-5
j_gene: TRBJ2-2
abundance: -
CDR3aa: CASRQQGTVTGELFF
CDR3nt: TGTGCCAGCAGACAACAGGGGACGGTGACCGGGGAGCTGTTTTTT

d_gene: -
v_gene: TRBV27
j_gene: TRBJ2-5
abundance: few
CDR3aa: CASSSPGREGGTQYF
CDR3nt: TGTGCCAGCAGTTCGCCGGGACGGGAAGGAGGGACCCAGTACTTC

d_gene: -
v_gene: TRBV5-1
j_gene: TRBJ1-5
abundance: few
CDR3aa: CASSLGQENQPQHF
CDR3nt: TGCGCCAGCAGCTTGGGCCAAGAGAATCAGCCCCAGCATTTT

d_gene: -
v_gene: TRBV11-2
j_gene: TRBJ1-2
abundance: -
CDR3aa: CASSLGVSHYGYTF
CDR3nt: TGTGCCAGCAGCTTAGGAGTCAGTCACTATGGCTACACCTTC